The text below deals with one TCR beta chain. Source study methods: How many nucleated cells were present was estimated from reference gene primer amplification. The repertoire was sequenced with immunoSEQ multiplex PCR; TCRdb's copy has only in-frame clones and lacks some. V and J calls and clone size come straight from that table; D and trimming were deduced from the DNA. The sample lists fewer than 350,000 clones; approximately 85% were seen once. The data were obtained in a study of blood T cell repertoires in COVID-19. Across the study: Sites in the United States, Italy and Spain provided acute and convalescent COVID-19 samples. PBMCs, B-cell-depleted T cells, or T cells provided the cDNA or gDNA that made up the material.

Germline V CDR1 and CDR2: KGHDR, SFDVKD. Unmatched junction bases numbered 2, after V lost 0 bases and J lost 6 bases. CDR3 size: 14 residues. The rearrangement links TRBV24-1 to TRBJ1-2; the match to TRBD1 covers 8 bases. Sequenced material: peripheral blood. This TCR derives from a human donor in a cohort sampled during active COVID-19. The CDR3 protein is CATSDLDRGDGYTF. CDR3 nucleotide sequence: TGTGCCACCAGTGATTTGGACAGGGGAGATGGCTACACCTTC.